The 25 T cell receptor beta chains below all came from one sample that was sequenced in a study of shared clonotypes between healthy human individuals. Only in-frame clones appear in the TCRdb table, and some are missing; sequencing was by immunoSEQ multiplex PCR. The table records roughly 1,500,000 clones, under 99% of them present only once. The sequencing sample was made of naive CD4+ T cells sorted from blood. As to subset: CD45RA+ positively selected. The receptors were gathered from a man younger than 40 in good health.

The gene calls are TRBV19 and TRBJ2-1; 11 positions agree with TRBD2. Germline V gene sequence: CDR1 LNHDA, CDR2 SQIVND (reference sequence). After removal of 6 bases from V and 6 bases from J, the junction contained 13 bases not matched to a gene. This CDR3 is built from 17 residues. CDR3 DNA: TGTGCCAGTAGGGTGTGGGGGCTTAGCGGGAGGGGCAATGAGCAGTTCTTC. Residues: CASRVWGLSGRGNEQFF.

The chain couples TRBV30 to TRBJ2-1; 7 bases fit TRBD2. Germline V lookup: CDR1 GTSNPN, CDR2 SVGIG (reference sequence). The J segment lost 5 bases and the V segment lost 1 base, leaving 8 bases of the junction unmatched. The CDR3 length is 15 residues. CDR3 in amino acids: CAWSGLAELHNEQFF. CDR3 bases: TGTGCCTGGAGTGGCCTAGCGGAGCTACACAATGAGCAGTTCTTC.

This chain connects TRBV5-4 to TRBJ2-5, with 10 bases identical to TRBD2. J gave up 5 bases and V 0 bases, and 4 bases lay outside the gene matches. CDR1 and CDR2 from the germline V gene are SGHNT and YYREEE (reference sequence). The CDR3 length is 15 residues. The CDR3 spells CASSLVLAGVETQYF. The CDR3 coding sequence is TGTGCCAGCAGCTTGGTTCTAGCGGGAGTTGAGACCCAGTACTTC.

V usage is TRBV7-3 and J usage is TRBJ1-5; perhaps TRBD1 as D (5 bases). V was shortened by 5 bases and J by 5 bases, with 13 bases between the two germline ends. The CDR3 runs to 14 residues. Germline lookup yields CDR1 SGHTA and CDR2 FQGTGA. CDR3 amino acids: CASSPLGGDQPQHF. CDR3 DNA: TGTGCCAGCAGCCCCCTCGGGGGGGATCAGCCCCAGCATTTT.

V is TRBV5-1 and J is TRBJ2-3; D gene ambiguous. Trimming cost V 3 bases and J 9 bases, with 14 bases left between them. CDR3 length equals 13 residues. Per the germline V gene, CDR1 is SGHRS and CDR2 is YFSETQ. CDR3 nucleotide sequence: TGCGCCAGCAGCTCTAATACACAGCCAACGCAGTATTTT. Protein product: CASSSNTQPTQYF.

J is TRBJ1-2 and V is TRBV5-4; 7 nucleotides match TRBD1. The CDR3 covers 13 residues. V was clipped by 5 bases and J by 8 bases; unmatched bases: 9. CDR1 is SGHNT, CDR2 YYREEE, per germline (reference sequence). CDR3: CASRPDRDGGYTF. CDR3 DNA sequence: TGTGCCAGCAGACCAGACAGGGATGGAGGCTACACCTTC.

This chain's CDR3 is CAISERRAYEQYF. CDR3 sequence (DNA): TGTGCCATCAGTGAGAGGCGGGCCTACGAGCAGTACTTC. The V call is TRBV10-3, the J call TRBJ2-7; D is possibly TRBD2 (5 bases). This CDR3 is 13 amino acids long. V gave up 2 bases and J gave up 2 bases, with 7 bases separating them. Looked up from germline, CDR1 is ENHRY and CDR2 is SYGVKD.

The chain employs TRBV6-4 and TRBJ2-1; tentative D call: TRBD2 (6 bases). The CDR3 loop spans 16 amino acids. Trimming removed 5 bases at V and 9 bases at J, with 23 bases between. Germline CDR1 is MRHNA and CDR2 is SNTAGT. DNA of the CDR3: TGTGCCAGCAGTTTACATGGGAGGTCCCTCAATAGTGAGCAGTTCTTC. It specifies CASSLHGRSLNSEQFF.

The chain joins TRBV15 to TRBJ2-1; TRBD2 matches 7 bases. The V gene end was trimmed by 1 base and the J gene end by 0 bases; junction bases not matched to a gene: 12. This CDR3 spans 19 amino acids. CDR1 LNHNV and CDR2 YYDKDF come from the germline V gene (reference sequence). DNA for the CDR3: TGTGCCACCAGCAGAGGAGGCCCCGGGGCTAGCGGCTCCTACAATGAGCAGTTCTTC. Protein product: CATSRGGPGASGSYNEQFF. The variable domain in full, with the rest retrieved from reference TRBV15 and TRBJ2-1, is DAMVIQNPRYQVTQFGKPVTLSCSQTLNHNVMYWYQQKSSQAPKLLFHYYDKDFNNEADTPDNFQSRRPNTSFCFLDIRSPGLGDTAMYLCATSRGGPGASGSYNEQFFGPGTRLTVL.

CDR3 nucleotide sequence: TGTGCCAGCAGCTTTGGGGTGATGGAGACCCAGTACTTC. Residues: CASSFGVMETQYF. The chain couples TRBV11-2 to TRBJ2-5; no definite D call. The CDR3 spans 13 residues. With 3 bases removed from V and 5 bases from J, the gap between germline ends came to 10 bases. CDR1 is SGHAT and CDR2 is FQNNGV in the germline V gene.

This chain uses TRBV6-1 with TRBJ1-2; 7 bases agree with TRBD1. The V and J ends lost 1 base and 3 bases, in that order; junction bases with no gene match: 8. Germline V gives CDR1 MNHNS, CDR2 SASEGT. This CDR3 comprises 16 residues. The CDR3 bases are TGTGCCAGCAGTGAAGAGGGGAGGGGGCTTGACTATGGCTACACCTTC. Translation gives CASSEEGRGLDYGYTF.

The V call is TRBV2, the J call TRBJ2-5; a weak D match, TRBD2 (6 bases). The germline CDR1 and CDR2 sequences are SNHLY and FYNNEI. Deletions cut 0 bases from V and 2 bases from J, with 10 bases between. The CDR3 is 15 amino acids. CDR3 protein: CASSEARGGQETQYF. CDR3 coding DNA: TGTGCCAGCAGTGAAGCGCGGGGCGGACAAGAGACCCAGTACTTC.

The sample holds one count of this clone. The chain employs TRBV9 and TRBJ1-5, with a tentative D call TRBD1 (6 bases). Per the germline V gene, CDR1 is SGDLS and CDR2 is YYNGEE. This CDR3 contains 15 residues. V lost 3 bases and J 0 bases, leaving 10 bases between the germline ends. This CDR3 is CASSAQGISNQPQHF. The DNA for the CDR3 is TGTGCCAGCAGCGCACAGGGCATTAGCAATCAGCCCCAGCATTTT.

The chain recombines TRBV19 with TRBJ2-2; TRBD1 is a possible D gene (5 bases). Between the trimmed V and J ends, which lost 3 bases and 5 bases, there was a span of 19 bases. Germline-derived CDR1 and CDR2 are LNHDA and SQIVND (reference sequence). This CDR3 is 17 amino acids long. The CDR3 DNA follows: TGTGCCAGTAGTATGTTTATGACAGAGCCAACAACCGGGGAGCTGTTTTTT. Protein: CASSMFMTEPTTGELFF.

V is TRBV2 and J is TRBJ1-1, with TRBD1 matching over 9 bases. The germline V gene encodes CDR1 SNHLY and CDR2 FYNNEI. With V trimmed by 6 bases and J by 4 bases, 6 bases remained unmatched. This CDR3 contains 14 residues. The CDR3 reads CASSLQGARTEAFF. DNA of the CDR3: TGTGCCAGCAGCCTACAGGGGGCCCGCACTGAAGCTTTCTTT.

CDR3 region: CASSLSSREEDTQYF. CDR3 DNA sequence: TGTGCCAGCAGCCTCTCGTCCAGGGAAGAAGATACGCAGTATTTT. The chain combines TRBV5-5 with TRBJ2-3, with TRBD1 as a possible D gene (5 bases). Germline V gives CDR1 SGHKS, CDR2 YYEKEE (reference sequence). The CDR3 spans 15 residues. Trimming took 4 bases from V and 5 from J, leaving 17 bases between them.

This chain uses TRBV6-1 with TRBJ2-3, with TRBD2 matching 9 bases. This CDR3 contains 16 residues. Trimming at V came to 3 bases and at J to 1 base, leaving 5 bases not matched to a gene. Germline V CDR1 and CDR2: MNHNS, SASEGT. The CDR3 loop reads CASSDSTSGGTDTQYF. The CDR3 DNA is TGTGCCAGCAGTGATTCGACTAGCGGAGGCACAGATACGCAGTATTTT.

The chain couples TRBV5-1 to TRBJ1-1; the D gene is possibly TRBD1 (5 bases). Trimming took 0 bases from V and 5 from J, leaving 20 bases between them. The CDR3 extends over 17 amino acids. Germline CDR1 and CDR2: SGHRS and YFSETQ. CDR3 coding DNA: TGCGCCAGCAGCTTGGCCCTAAGGGGTATGAGTCAAACTGAAGCTTTCTTT. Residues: CASSLALRGMSQTEAFF.

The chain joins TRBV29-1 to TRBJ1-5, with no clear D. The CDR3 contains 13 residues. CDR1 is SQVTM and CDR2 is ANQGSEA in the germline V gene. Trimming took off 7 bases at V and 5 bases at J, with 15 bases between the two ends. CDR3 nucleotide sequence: TGCAGCGCGTTGTTTTCGACCGATCAGCCCCAGCATTTT. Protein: CSALFSTDQPQHF.

The CDR3 loop reads CASSLRQGADTQYF. The CDR3 DNA reads as TGTGCCAGCAGCTTGAGACAGGGTGCAGATACGCAGTATTTT. V is TRBV5-4 and J is TRBJ2-3; 7 positions agree with TRBD1. Germline CDR1 reads SGHNT; CDR2 reads YYREEE (reference sequence). The CDR3 consists of 14 residues. Trimming removed 1 base from V and 4 bases from J; junction bases left unmatched: 3.

CDR3 loop: CAWRRRSSYEQYF. In DNA form, the CDR3 reads TGTGCCTGGAGAAGGCGGAGCTCCTACGAGCAGTACTTC. This chain uses TRBV30 with TRBJ2-7; D remains unclear. Germline CDR1 and CDR2: GTSNPN and SVGIG (reference sequence). Between the trimmed V and J ends, which lost 3 bases and 0 bases, there was a span of 9 bases. This CDR3 region has 13 residues.

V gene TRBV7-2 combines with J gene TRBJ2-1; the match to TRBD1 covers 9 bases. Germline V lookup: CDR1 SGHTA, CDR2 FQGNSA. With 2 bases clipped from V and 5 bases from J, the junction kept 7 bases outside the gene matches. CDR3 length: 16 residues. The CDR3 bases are TGTGCCAGCAGCTTATTTGGGACAGGGACTAACAATGAGCAGTTCTTC. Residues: CASSLFGTGTNNEQFF.

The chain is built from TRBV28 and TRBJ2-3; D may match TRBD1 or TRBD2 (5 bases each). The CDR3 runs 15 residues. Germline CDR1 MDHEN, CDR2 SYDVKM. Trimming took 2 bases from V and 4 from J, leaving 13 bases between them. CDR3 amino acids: CASSLGGRVPDTQYF. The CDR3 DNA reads TGTGCCAGCAGTTTAGGGGGACGGGTCCCAGATACGCAGTATTTT.

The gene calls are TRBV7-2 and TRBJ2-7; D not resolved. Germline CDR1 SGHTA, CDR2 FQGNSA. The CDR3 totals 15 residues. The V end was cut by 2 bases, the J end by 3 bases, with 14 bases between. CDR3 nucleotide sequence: TGTGCCAGCAGCTTAAAAGTCAATGGCGGCTACGAGCAGTACTTC. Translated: CASSLKVNGGYEQYF.

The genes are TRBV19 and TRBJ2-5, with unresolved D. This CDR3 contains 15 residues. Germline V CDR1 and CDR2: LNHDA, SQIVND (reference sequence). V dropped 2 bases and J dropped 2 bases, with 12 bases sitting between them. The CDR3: CASSILKDGQETQYF. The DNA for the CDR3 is TGTGCCAGTAGTATATTAAAAGACGGGCAAGAGACCCAGTACTTC.